This T cell receptor (beta chain) was captured by sequencing in a study of blood T cell repertoires in COVID-19 (dated by TCRdb to 2018 to 2020). Background for the entire study: Samples from collaborators originated in the United States, Italy and Spain and spanned both the acute and convalescent phases of COVID-19. HLA class I and class II types, where available, came from metadata supplied by the sample provider rather than from assay-based typing. Subjects who had been exposed to COVID-19, were actively infected with it, or had recovered from it provided the deeply sampled blood TCRbeta repertoires that made up the dataset. The samples were drawn from the first 160 participants of the ongoing ImmuneRACE study and from 950 to 1,500 subjects provided by 6 global collaborators. A de-identified subject ID, COVID-19 status, age in years and sex were almost always included in the sample metadata. The material from the prospective study consisted of cDNA or gDNA derived from T cells, B-cell-depleted T cells, or PBMCs. The repertoires were made available in a free public database intended to serve as a resource for research on the immune response to SARS-CoV-2.

A second Seattle source provided samples from volunteer blood donors who had recovered from COVID-19. Collaborating institutions collected whole blood in K2EDTA tubes following their own protocols. For TCRbeta analysis, collaborator samples were shipped as frozen whole blood, as isolated PBMCs, or as DNA extracted from either sample type. TCRbeta CDR3 regions were amplified from genomic DNA using the immunoSEQ Assay, a bias-controlled multiplex PCR. For the original study's pipeline: The number of nucleated cells in each sample was estimated from the amplification of reference gene primers within the assay. To quantify the absolute abundance of each unique TCRbeta CDR3 rearrangement, sequence reads were collapsed and filtered. For each sample, productive Simpson clonality was calculated by taking the square root of Simpson's diversity index across productive rearrangements. TCRdb took this table from immuneACCESS and kept in-frame rearrangements with V and J called. Such tables lack part of the clones; where checked against another copy, unresolved V genes explain under half of the gap, and the rest is unexplained. V, J and clone size reflect that table, while D and trimming were determined from the DNA. The sample contains about 260,000 clones, 84% of them found a single time. Roughly 1.4% of the sample comes from the top ten.

From the cysteine through the phenylalanine, the CDR3 covers 17 amino acids. The entry retains the CDR3 DNA only, 51 bases that are in frame from base 1. The CDR1 and CDR2 encoded by the germline V gene are KGHSH and LQKENI. The V and J ends are trimmed by 2 bases and 0 bases, leaving 16 bases between them. Summary of the overall study and its limitations: Clinical and demographic metadata were provided uncurated, with the amount varying by source and participant.

On this clone itself: There is no known antigen for this receptor. One base away there is no much larger clone; base qualities are not given.

What was sequenced was peripheral blood. The receptor was isolated from a woman between 40 and 50 years old who had recovered from COVID-19. The rearranged chain carries TRBV18 and TRBJ1-2, with TRBD1 perhaps the D gene, on 5 matching bases. The DNA sequence follows: TGTGCCAGCTCACCAGGTGTCCTGGACACCACTAACTATGGCTACACCTTC. Protein translation: CASSPGVLDTTNYGYTF.